One T cell receptor beta chain is described in this entry. Its target is unknown. This sample was taken from a study of T cell responses to AZD1222 COVID-19 vaccine. Study results and caveats: It should be noted that donors were predominantly white British and more often female, and clonal diversity was possibly underestimated. Nearly half of spike-specific TCRs reportedly target variant regions that are unmutated in the B.1.351 and B.1.1.7 variants.

The assay was immunoSEQ multiplex PCR, and TCRdb's table has in-frame clones only and misses some. Of 150,000 to 200,000 clones listed, about 90% are singletons. The germline V gene has CDR1 LGHNA and CDR2 YSLEER. Trimming removed 1 base at V and 12 bases at J, with 13 bases between. The CDR3 consists of 13 residues. The TCR was taken from an adult who received the AZD1222 COVID-19 vaccine. This chain joins TRBV4-3 and TRBJ2-1, with unresolved D. The material was peripheral blood, obtained 28 days after the second AZD1222 dose. The chain's CDR3 is CASSQARTAGQFF. The CDR3 DNA is TGCGCCAGCAGCCAAGCTCGGACGGCTGGGCAGTTCTTC.